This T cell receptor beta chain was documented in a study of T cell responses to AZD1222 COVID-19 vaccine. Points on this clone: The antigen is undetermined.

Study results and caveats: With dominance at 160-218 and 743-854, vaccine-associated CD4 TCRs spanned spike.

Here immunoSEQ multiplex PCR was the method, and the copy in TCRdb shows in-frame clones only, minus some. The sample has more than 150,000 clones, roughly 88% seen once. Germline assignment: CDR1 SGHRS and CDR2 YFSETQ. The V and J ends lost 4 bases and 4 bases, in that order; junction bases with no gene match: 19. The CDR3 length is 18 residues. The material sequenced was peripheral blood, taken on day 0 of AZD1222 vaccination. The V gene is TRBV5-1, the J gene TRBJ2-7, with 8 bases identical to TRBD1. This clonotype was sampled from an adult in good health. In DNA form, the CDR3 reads TGCGCCAGCAGCACGACAGGGGTCCGAACGCCAGCAAAATACGAGCAGTACTTC. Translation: CASSTTGVRTPAKYEQYF.